This entry concerns a single TCR beta chain. The antigen remains undetermined. The protocol was immunoSEQ multiplex PCR, while the TCRdb copy is restricted to in-frame clones and leaves out a portion. The sample includes about 35,000 clones, around 93% seen only once; the top ten take 30% to 40%. The data originate from a study of OX40 agonist ivuxolimab in advanced cancers. Regarding the study as a whole: The 0.1-3.0 mg/kg partial responders had among the lowest clonal expansion. Low normalized clonal expansion also occurred in some nonresponding patients.

This TCR derives from an adult with an advanced solid tumor such as melanoma, head and neck, liver or kidney cancer. This material consisted of CD4+ or CD8+ T cells sorted from blood, taken in a trial of the OX40 agonist ivuxolimab.

The CDR3, as DNA: TGTGCCAGCAGCCTTCCCTCCATTGGTATGACGCAGTATTTT. Protein product: CASSLPSIGMTQYF. The chain employs TRBV6-5 and TRBJ2-3; D ambiguous. V was cut by 6 bases and J by 9 bases, with 19 bases left in between. The germline CDR1 and CDR2 sequences are MNHEY and SVGAGI. The CDR3 consists of 14 residues.